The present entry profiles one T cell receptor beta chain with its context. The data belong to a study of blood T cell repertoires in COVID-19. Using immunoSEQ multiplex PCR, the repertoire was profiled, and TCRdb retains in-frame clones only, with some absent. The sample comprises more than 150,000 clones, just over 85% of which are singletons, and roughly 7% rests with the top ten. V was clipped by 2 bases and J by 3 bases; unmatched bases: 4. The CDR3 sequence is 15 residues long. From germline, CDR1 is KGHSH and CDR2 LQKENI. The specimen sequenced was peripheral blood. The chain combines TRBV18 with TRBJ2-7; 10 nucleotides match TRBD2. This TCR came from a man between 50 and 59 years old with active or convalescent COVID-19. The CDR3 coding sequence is TGTGCCAGCTCACCAGTCCTAGCGGGAGTCTACGAGCAGTACTTC. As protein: CASSPVLAGVYEQYF. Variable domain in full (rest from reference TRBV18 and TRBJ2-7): NAGVMQNPRHLVRRRGQEARLRCSPMKGHSHVYWYRQLPEEGLKFMVYLQKENIIDESGMPKERFSAEFPKEGPSILRIQQVVRGDSAAYFCASSPVLAGVYEQYFGPGTRLTVT.